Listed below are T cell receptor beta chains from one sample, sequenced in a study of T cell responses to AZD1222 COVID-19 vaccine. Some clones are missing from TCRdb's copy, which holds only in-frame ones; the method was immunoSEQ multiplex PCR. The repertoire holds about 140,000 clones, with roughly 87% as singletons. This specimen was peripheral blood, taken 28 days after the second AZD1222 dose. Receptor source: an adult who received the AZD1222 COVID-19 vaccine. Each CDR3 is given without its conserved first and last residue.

ATSTLTGGPRPQH,TRBV15,TRBJ1-5
ASRLSGANEKLF,TRBV6-5,TRBJ1-4
AWSVLGGYT,TRBV30,TRBJ1-2
ASSLIRGNNYGYT,TRBV28,TRBJ1-2
ASSWGTENTEAF,TRBV6-5,TRBJ1-1
ASGSFDEQY,TRBV28,TRBJ2-7
ASSRDRNIRLSGNTIY,TRBV3-1/TRBV3-2,TRBJ1-3
ASSLVSPDTQY,TRBV5-1,TRBJ2-3
ASSQRGGNNEQF,TRBV6-5,TRBJ2-1
ASSETSGFYNEQF,TRBV9,TRBJ2-1
ASSLRDRAILSSYEQY,TRBV7-9,TRBJ2-7
ASSSAGGINQPQH,TRBV28,TRBJ1-5
AISGANTEAF,TRBV10-3,TRBJ1-1
ASSVGDTKTYEQY,TRBV9,TRBJ2-7
AWGRDRVIEQY,TRBV30,TRBJ2-7
ASSFPGTGTDTQY,TRBV28,TRBJ2-3
ASSEALGSLNEKLF,TRBV2,TRBJ1-4
ASSTGGGNTIY,TRBV7-9,TRBJ1-3
ASSIPVGTGSEAF,TRBV19,TRBJ1-1
ASSPMQTWGPELF,TRBV19,TRBJ2-2
ASSVTGLTGELF,TRBV9,TRBJ2-2
ASSLMTAQETQY,TRBV7-9,TRBJ2-5
AIRPGDSNQPQH,TRBV10-3,TRBJ1-5
ATSRGGRLPNTEAF,TRBV15,TRBJ1-1
ASSTGQGFNEKLF,TRBV5-6,TRBJ1-4
ASSYGQGDTEAF,TRBV2,TRBJ1-1
ASSYKSWDSSYT,TRBV3-1/TRBV3-2,TRBJ1-2
ASSQEVLGGARGYT,TRBV5-6,TRBJ1-2
ASSLGISGDFGNTIY,TRBV7-8,TRBJ1-3
ASSGDSRDGYT,TRBV12-3/TRBV12-4,TRBJ1-2
ASSAPSGVYNSPLH,TRBV2,TRBJ1-6
ASSLGPDRRATNEKLF,TRBV5-6,TRBJ1-4
ASSSPSSYEQY,TRBV12-3/TRBV12-4,TRBJ2-7
ASSPGLAGALRGEQY,TRBV5-1,TRBJ2-7
ASSLRRGNEKLF,TRBV19,TRBJ1-4
ASSPYTGGGNQPQH,TRBV3-1/TRBV3-2,TRBJ1-5
ASSFPGQPLLSLGNTIY,TRBV27,TRBJ1-3